The subject of this entry is one T cell receptor (beta chain). To make TCR beta libraries, researchers used iRepertoire HTBI primers and Arm-PCR of CDR3 regions. TCRdb ran MiXCR on the multiplex PCR reads and lists one entry per CDR3 protein. The sample lists about 340,000 distinct CDR3 sequences; roughly a fifth were seen once. Time point reported: persistent/refractory GD, antithyroid drugs over 5 years with positive TRAb. PBMC RNA served as the TCR library source. An endocrinology department in Xi'an, China, recruited the patients. With 0 bases clipped from V and 6 bases from J, the junction kept 20 bases outside the gene matches. CDR3 size: 22 residues. The germline V gene encodes CDR1 KGHDR and CDR2 SFDVKD. The sample comes from a study of regulatory T cells in long-lasting Graves disease.

The sequencing used peripheral blood mononuclear cells (PBMCs), collected when the disease was refractory, from a patient treated with antithyroid drugs. The chain is built from TRBV24-1 and TRBJ2-1; 12 positions match TRBD1. This TCR came from a female donor with Graves disease. CDR3 in amino acids: CATSDLAGGTGGSVGVSNEQFF. The CDR3 DNA is TGTGCCACCAGTGATTTGGCGGGCGGGACAGGGGGCTCTGTGGGAGTAAGCAATGAGCAGTTCTTC.